What follows describes a single TCR beta chain. The data are from a study of radiation and T cells in renal cell carcinoma. TCRdb's copy holds only in-frame clones and misses some; the assay was immunoSEQ multiplex PCR. The sample includes 65,000 or so clones, about 80% of them seen just once. The time point here: blood 4 weeks post-SBRT, at nephrectomy. Treatment described: 15 Gy SBRT to primary tumor, nephrectomy 4 weeks later. Serial blood draws occurred at baseline and 2 and 4 weeks post-SBRT. With 4 bases clipped from V and 3 bases from J, the junction kept 9 bases outside the gene matches. Germline V CDR1 and CDR2: SGDLS, YYNGEE. The CDR3 contains 16 residues.

Here the sequenced sample was blood, taken from a patient whose treatment included radiotherapy and nephrectomy. The receptor comes from a man aged 55 to 70 with renal cell carcinoma. V usage is TRBV9 and J usage is TRBJ1-3, with 8 nucleotides matching TRBD1. Here the CDR3 reads CASSFSTGEDGNTIYF. The CDR3 DNA follows: TGTGCCAGCAGCTTTTCGACAGGGGAAGATGGAAACACCATATATTTT.